This T cell receptor (beta chain) was obtained from a study of vaccination effects on CD4 cells after COVID-19. Study-wide background: Participants each got two BNT162b2 or mRNA-1273 vaccine doses. Study-wide results and caveats: There were few convalescent patients in the study and no early post-infection timepoints.

V was pared by 2 bases and J by 0 bases, with 15 bases between. There are 16 residues in the CDR3. CDR1 GTSNPN and CDR2 SVGIG come from the germline V gene (reference sequence). Expansion with viral peptide pools was applied to antigen-specific CD4+ T cells by the ViraFEST assay prior to sequencing. Culture proceeded for roughly ten days, and CD4+ T cells were then isolated. Vaccine recipients, nucleocapsid antibody negative, had no prior SARS-CoV-2 infection. Cultures had half their medium replaced with IL-2 medium on days 3 and 7. Data came from immunoSEQ multiplex PCR; TCRdb stores just in-frame clones and leaves some out. The data contain around 45,000 clones, around 77% of them seen just once; the ten biggest clones take up roughly a tenth. Note on this clone: The antigen is not known.

The sequence was collected from a human donor who received a COVID-19 vaccine. The input for sequencing was CD4+ T cells from PBMCs cultured with SARS-CoV-2 spike peptides, taken before COVID-19 vaccination. V gene TRBV30 combines with J gene TRBJ2-3; maybe TRBD1 (6 bases). CDR3 coding DNA: TGTGCCTGGAGTTGGGACCCAGGGGATAGCACAGATACGCAGTATTTT. Protein sequence: CAWSWDPGDSTDTQYF.